The rows below give T cell receptor beta chains drawn from one sample of a study of control samples from healthy donors and cancer patients. The protocol was immunoSEQ multiplex PCR, while the TCRdb copy is restricted to in-frame clones and leaves out a portion. Among about 150,000 clones listed, about 91% were seen once. Sequencing was carried out using blood. The source of these receptors is a woman in her forties in good health. Each CDR3 is given with its conserved first and last residue. Each record gives: V gene, J gene, CDR3 length, CDR3 protein.

>TRBV7-6|TRBJ2-7|15
CASSLASADGYEQYF
>TRBV6-6|TRBJ2-7|14
CASKGRLSSNEQYF
>TRBV6-6|TRBJ1-1|14
CASSSAGGVTEAFF
>TRBV2|TRBJ1-1|14
CASSNYAPGSEAFF
>TRBV9|TRBJ2-5|15
CASSPRPGGGETQYF
>TRBV12-3/TRBV12-4|TRBJ2-7|13
CASSFQGAYEQYF
>TRBV19|TRBJ1-6|14
CASKTGTGNSPLHF
>TRBV6-6|TRBJ1-2|12
CAGQAAAFGYTF
>TRBV5-6|TRBJ2-2|15
CASTFFYGATGELFF
>TRBV3-1/TRBV3-2|TRBJ1-4|17
CASSQDLLRHLNEKLFF